This passage covers 4 T cell receptor beta chains from one sample sequenced in a study of tumor and adjacent non-tumor tissue in lung cancer. The template was RNA from unsorted bulk tissue. The normal lung tissue was taken more than 3 cm from the tumor edge. TCRbeta libraries were built with three rounds of nested PCR, modified from ARM-PCR. TCRdb re-analysed the multiplex PCR reads in MiXCR, keeping a single row per CDR3 protein. The table records approximately 47,000 distinct CDR3 sequences, 64% of them present only once. The sequenced sample consisted of distant non-tumor lung tissue. The receptors originated from a woman in her seventies with non-small cell lung cancer.

The gene calls are TRBV5-1 and TRBJ2-2; tentatively, D is TRBD2 (6 bases). V shed 2 bases and J shed 3 bases, with 14 bases lying between them. The germline V gene encodes CDR1 SGHRS and CDR2 YFSETQ. The CDR3 has 16 amino acids. CDR3 nucleotide sequence: TGCGCCAGCAGCTTCGATAGCGGCGCGGACACCGGGGAGCTGTTTTTT. The encoded protein is CASSFDSGADTGELFF.

This clonotype was found once. The chain carries TRBV6-6 and TRBJ1-2, with D unresolved. V shed 6 bases and J shed 8 bases, with 13 bases lying between them. Looked up from germline, CDR1 is MNHNY and CDR2 is SVGAGI (reference sequence). This CDR3 contains 12 residues. The CDR3 sequence: CASSRTAIGYTF. The CDR3 nucleotides are TGTGCCAGCAGCAGAACGGCGATCGGCTACACCTTC.

This clonotype was recorded only once. Lacking the conserved final phenylalanine or tryptophan, this CDR3 likely reflects a read error. This sequence joins TRBV29-1 and TRBJ2-1, with a tentative D call TRBD2 (5 bases). The CDR3 is 13 residues long. The germline V gene encodes CDR1 SQVTM and CDR2 ANQGSEA. This CDR3 reads CSVPLDSVNEQFL. CDR3 nucleotides: TGCAGTGTTCCACTAGATTCGGTCAATGAGCAGTTCTTA.

Notes on this clonotype: A read error may explain this, as a much larger clone is one base away. The chain uses TRBV5-4 and TRBJ1-1; D unclear. This CDR3 has 13 amino acids. V lost 4 bases, J lost 7 bases, and 14 bases lay in between. Looked up from germline, CDR1 is SGHNT and CDR2 is YYREEE (reference sequence). This chain's CDR3 is CASSDVLNGEAFF. The CDR3, as DNA: TGTGCCAGCAGCGATGTTCTGAACGGTGAAGCTTTCTTT.